This T cell receptor beta chain was sequenced in a study of Graves' ophthalmopathy and Graves' hyperthyroidism. Study results and caveats: Detection in blood was also observed for most expanded thyroid clonotypes above 0.001 frequency.

As the template, RNA transcripts were used to amplify TCR beta CDR3 regions. RT-PCR in the first round used HTBI primers; a second-round multiplex PCR followed. In TCRdb, the multiplex PCR reads were re-called with MiXCR into one record per CDR3 protein. The sample contains about 480,000 distinct CDR3 sequences, around 14% of which appear only once. The authors diagnosed from clinical symptoms, serum thyroxine, TRAb, thyroid ultrasound and orbital computed tomography. In the case of this clonotype: Its antigen is still unknown.

CDR3 length: 15 residues. Between the trimmed V and J ends, which lost 3 bases and 6 bases, there was a span of 18 bases. CDR1 is MDHEN and CDR2 is SYDVKM in the germline V gene. This clonotype was sampled from a young woman with Graves' ophthalmopathy. This sequence joins TRBV28 and TRBJ2-7; possibly TRBD1 or TRBD2 for D (6 bases each). The sample was blood. In DNA, the CDR3 is TGTGCCAGCAGTTTGGGTGGGGGGCGACCTACCGAGCAGTACTTC. Translated: CASSLGGGRPTEQYF.